Listed here are 2 T cell receptor beta chains from one sample, sequenced in a study of T cell repertoires in cytomegalovirus infection. TCRdb recomputed calls from the reads with MiXCR, one row per CDR3 protein. The sample includes roughly 570,000 distinct CDR3 sequences, around 40% of them seen just once. Their specific antigens are unknown. This material consisted of cultured PBMCs, taken from culture after CMV antigen stimulation. The receptors here all came from a human donor in good health (CMV status not recorded). Some clones in this sample may be carry-over from other donors' samples.

The chain carries TRBV7-8 and TRBJ1-4; D gene uncertain. Trimming removed 2 bases at V and 15 bases at J, with 16 bases between. There are 13 residues in the CDR3. Germline-derived CDR1 and CDR2 are SGHVS and FQNEAQ. The CDR3 DNA is TGTGCCAGCAGCTTACTTTCGTCCGCGACAATGTTTTTT. This gives the protein CASSLLSSATMFF.

The rearrangement links TRBV4-1 to TRBJ2-7, with a weak D call TRBD2 (6 bases). The germline V and J ends were trimmed by 6 bases and 6 bases, with 18 bases remaining between them. CDR1 MGHRA and CDR2 YSYEKL come from the germline V gene. This CDR3 is built from 14 residues. This CDR3 reads CASSNQAEGSEQYF. The CDR3 nucleotides read TGCGCCAGCAGTAACCAGGCGGAGGGGAGCGAGCAGTACTTC.